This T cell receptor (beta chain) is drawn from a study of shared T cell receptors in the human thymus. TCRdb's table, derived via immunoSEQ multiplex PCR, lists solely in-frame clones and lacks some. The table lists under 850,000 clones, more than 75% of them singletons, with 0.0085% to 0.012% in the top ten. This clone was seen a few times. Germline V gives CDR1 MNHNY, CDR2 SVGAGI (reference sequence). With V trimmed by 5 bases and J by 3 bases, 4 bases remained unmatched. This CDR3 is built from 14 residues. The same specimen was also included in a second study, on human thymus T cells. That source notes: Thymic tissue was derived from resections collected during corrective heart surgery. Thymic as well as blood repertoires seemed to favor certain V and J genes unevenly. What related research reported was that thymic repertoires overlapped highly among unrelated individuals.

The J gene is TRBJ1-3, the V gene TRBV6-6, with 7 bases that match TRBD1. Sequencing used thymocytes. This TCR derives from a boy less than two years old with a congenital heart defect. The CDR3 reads CASSPTGHGNTIYF. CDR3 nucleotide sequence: TGTGCCAGCAGTCCGACAGGGCATGGAAACACCATATATTTT.